This entry is about one T cell receptor (beta chain). CDR3 length: 12 amino acids. CDR1 SGHTA and CDR2 FQGNSA come from the germline V gene. Trimming took off 5 bases at V and 3 bases at J, with 8 bases between the two ends. The method was immunoSEQ multiplex PCR; TCRdb's version includes in-frame clones alone and lacks a portion of them. The sample holds tens of thousands of clones, around nine tenths seen once. This record comes from a study of sequential checkpoint blockade in melanoma. Study overall: Arm A got nivolumab then ipilimumab; arm B the reverse, 1:1. Each arm's sequence ended with maintenance nivolumab.

Treatment meaning: randomized to nivolumab then ipilimumab (arm A) or the reverse (arm B). From thawed PBMCs, live CD3+CD8+ cells negative for CD19 and CD56 were sorted. The source material was CD8+ T cells sorted from blood (inferred from file names), sampled from a patient given nivolumab and ipilimumab in sequence. The rearrangement uses TRBV7-2 and TRBJ2-7; unclear D gene. This TCR was sampled from a human donor with melanoma. The CDR3 loop reads CASSQHSYEQYV. The CDR3 DNA reads as TGTGCCAGCAGCCAACACAGCTACGAGCAGTACGTC.